What follows describes a single T cell receptor beta chain. This clone was found once. It has no known antigen specificity. The input lacks base qualities; no much larger clone sits a single base away. The data are from a study of T cell responses to AZD1222 COVID-19 vaccine (dated by TCRdb to the early 2020s). Describing the broader study: AZD1222 recipients whose second dose came at about 4 weeks and those whose second dose came at about 12 weeks were combined into one group, since spike-specific TCR depth and breadth did not differ between the two schedules. TCR sequencing was performed for roughly 240 trial participants, of whom 200 to 220 were given two doses of AZD1222 and around 25 were given two doses of MenACWY control vaccine. Enrollment into the trials was organized by age into subgroups of 18-55, 56-69 and 70-plus years, and those subgroups contained approximately 150, 30 and 60 TCR-sequenced participants, respectively. Study-level results and caveats: Because no samples from the day 14 peak response were available, repertoires could be characterized only after the peak T cell response. Participants were mostly white British, with more females than males. The authors suggested clonal diversity may have been underestimated. The whole spike protein was spanned by vaccine-associated CD4 TCRs, and dominant responses were seen in regions 160-218 and 743-854. Epitopes outside the regions mutated in the B.1.351 and B.1.1.7 variants were reportedly recognized by nearly half of the unique spike-specific TCRs. The 56-69-year group was small, and its depth increase did not reach significance, likely because of low power. After two AZD1222 doses, both the breadth and the depth of spike-specific TCRs were significantly higher than at day 0 and than in MenACWY recipients. Conclusions about previously exposed vaccinees were limited because only a handful of AZD1222 recipients were SARS-CoV-2 seropositive at baseline.

The CDR3 regions of human TCRbeta chains were subjected to immunosequencing. For the original study's pipeline: TCRs in the repertoires were matched against a reference library of SARS-CoV-2-specific TCRs that had been generated with the MIRA antigen-specificity platform. Breadth was defined as the fraction of unique TCRs that were SARS-CoV-2-associated, and depth was defined as the fraction of total T cells that were SARS-CoV-2-associated. Using the MIRA data, each spike-specific TCR was assigned both to the spike region to which the TCR was reactive and to a CD4 or CD8 class. Log10-transformed breadth and depth values were compared by one-way ANOVA with Sidak's multiple comparisons tests. The clones in this table, taken by TCRdb from immuneACCESS, are in-frame only. Not every clone is retained; where verified, under half of the shortfall comes from an unresolved V gene, and the cause of the rest is unknown. V and J calls and clone size are given by that table; D and trimming were obtained from the DNA. The sample table contains around 200,000 clones; only one count was recorded for approximately 91% of them. The biggest ten clones account for roughly 0.98% of the sample.

There are 16 amino acids in the CDR3, from cysteine to phenylalanine inclusive. Only CDR3 DNA remains: 48 bases, in frame from the first base. CDR1 and CDR2, looked up from the germline V gene, are LGHNA and YSLEER. V is cut by 0 bases and J by 6 bases, and the space between the germline ends is 17 bases. According to the study, the label for this sample's time point signals: baseline before first vaccination. The vaccinee samples were drawn from two UK trials, COV001 and COV002, one of which was a single-blind randomized controlled phase 2/3 trial testing AZD1222 (ChAdOx1 nCoV-19) in healthy adults. For TCRbeta chain sequencing, PBMC samples from trial participants were taken at day 0 and at day 28 after the second dose.

This clonotype originated in an adult in good health. The starting material was peripheral blood, obtained on day 0 of AZD1222 vaccination. The rearrangement joined TRBV4-3 to TRBJ1-1; TRBD1 might be the D gene, on 5 matching bases. The nucleotide sequence is given as TGCGCCAGCAGCCAAGACCCCCGGGGGGAGGACTCTGAAGCTTTCTTT. This is translated as CASSQDPRGEDSEAFF.